Given below is one TCR beta chain in context. Its specificity is unknown. The sort gate was single viable CD3+CD4+CD8-CD45RO+ cells for memory CD4+ T cells. Looked up from germline, CDR1 is KGHSH and CDR2 is LQKENI. V gave up 3 bases and J gave up 7 bases; unmatched junction bases: 11. This CDR3 has 16 residues. The data were taken from a study of memory CD4+ T cells and cytomegalovirus serostatus. The protocol was immunoSEQ multiplex PCR, while the TCRdb copy is restricted to in-frame clones and leaves out a portion. This repertoire shows approximately 44,000 clones, 76% found once; its top ten account for about 6%. Study-wide results and limits: Repertoires predicted CMV serostatus with median bootstrapped AUC of about 0.95.

The chain employs TRBV18 and TRBJ2-7; 11 positions agree with TRBD2. The sequence was obtained from an adult in good health and CMV-seronegative. Sequenced: memory CD4+ T cells from blood. The CDR3 DNA reads as TGTGCCAGCTCACCGACCGGGACTAGCGGCGAGGGGGAGCAGTACTTC. As protein: CASSPTGTSGEGEQYF.